Each of the 10 T cell receptor beta chains below was sequenced from the same sample in a study of cytomegalovirus exposure and HLA in healthy donors. Primers included in the PCR were 60 Vbeta and 13 Jbeta primers. The data were produced by immunoSEQ multiplex PCR, yet TCRdb's version contains in-frame clones alone and is incomplete. The repertoire holds 140,000 or so clones, with about three quarters as singletons. Sequencing used PBMCs. The receptors come from a woman aged 25-40 years in good health and CMV-seronegative.

J is TRBJ1-1 and V is TRBV19, with a weak D call TRBD1 (5 bases). Trimming took 8 bases from V and 5 from J, leaving 6 bases between them. CDR1 LNHDA and CDR2 SQIVND come from the germline V gene (reference sequence). This CDR3 region has 10 residues. CDR3: CASGGTEAFF. CDR3 DNA: TGTGCCAGTGGGGGGACTGAAGCTTTCTTT.

The rearrangement links TRBV7-8 to TRBJ2-7; 10 bases align to TRBD2. Per germline, CDR1 SGHVS and CDR2 FQNEAQ. Trimming took 5 bases from V and 4 from J; bases not matched to a gene: 11. The CDR3 extends over 16 amino acids. The CDR3 is CASSPPEGLAIYEQYF. The CDR3 nucleotides read TGTGCCAGCAGCCCACCCGAGGGACTAGCGATATACGAGCAGTACTTC.

This chain joins TRBV19 and TRBJ1-6; D call uncertain. This CDR3 contains 18 residues. V shed 3 bases and J shed 7 bases, with 22 bases lying between them. Germline CDR1 reads LNHDA; CDR2 reads SQIVND (reference sequence). In DNA, the CDR3 is TGTGCCAGTAGTATCTTGGGGTCGGAGGCCCGTCAGAATTCACCCCTCCACTTT. It translates to CASSILGSEARQNSPLHF.

The chain is built from TRBV15 and TRBJ2-3, with TRBD1 as a possible D gene (5 bases). Germline CDR1 and CDR2: LNHNV and YYDKDF (reference sequence). The CDR3 has 14 amino acids. Trimming shortened V by 0 bases and J by 1 base, and 5 bases separated the two germline ends. The CDR3: CATSRDRGTDTQYF. Here the CDR3 DNA reads TGTGCCACCAGCAGAGACAGGGGCACAGATACGCAGTATTTT.

This clone was picked up a small number of times. The chain joins TRBV28 to TRBJ1-6; no clear D. V lost 0 bases, J lost 9 bases, and 15 bases lay in between. Germline V gives CDR1 MDHEN, CDR2 SYDVKM. The CDR3 is made up of 16 amino acids. CDR3 sequence reads: CASSLWTFTTSSPLHF. Written as DNA, the CDR3 is TGTGCCAGCAGTTTATGGACATTTACTACTAGTTCACCCCTCCACTTT.

The J gene is TRBJ1-1, the V gene TRBV2; D gene unclear. Trimming stripped 5 bases from V and 6 bases from J, with 7 bases between. The germline CDR1 and CDR2 sequences are SNHLY and FYNNEI. CDR3 size: 11 residues. CDR3 region: CASSKEAEAFF. DNA for the CDR3: TGTGCCAGCAGTAAGGAGGCTGAAGCTTTCTTT.

This clone has more than one count but fewer than ten. J is TRBJ1-5 and V is TRBV19; the D gene is possibly TRBD1 (6 bases). The germline CDR1 and CDR2 sequences are LNHDA and SQIVND (reference sequence). The V gene lost 5 bases and the J gene lost 4 bases, with 9 bases spanning the gap. This CDR3 has 13 residues. The CDR3 loop is CASSVTGNQPQHF. CDR3 DNA: TGTGCCAGTAGTGTAACAGGGAATCAGCCCCAGCATTTT.

J is TRBJ1-3 and V is TRBV28; D is uncertain. Germline CDR1 reads MDHEN; CDR2 reads SYDVKM. The germline V and J ends were trimmed by 4 bases and 7 bases, with 5 bases remaining between them. The CDR3 has 11 residues. Here the CDR3 reads CASSSYNTIYF. CDR3 DNA: TGTGCCAGCAGTTCCTATAACACCATATATTTT.

This chain links TRBV19 with TRBJ1-1; D gene ambiguous. The V end lost 5 bases, the J end lost 11 bases, and 18 bases lay between the germline ends. The germline V gene has CDR1 LNHDA and CDR2 SQIVND (reference sequence). The CDR3 length is 13 residues. The CDR3 DNA reads as TGTGCCAGTAGTCCCCTTCTTGGAGAAAGGGCTTTCTTT. This codes for CASSPLLGERAFF.

This rearrangement joins TRBV9 to TRBJ1-2; D is undetermined. Germline CDR1 and CDR2: SGDLS and YYNGEE. The CDR3 is 12 amino acids. Trimming took off 4 bases at V and 5 bases at J, with 9 bases between the two ends. CDR3: CASSHWAYGYTF. CDR3 sequence (DNA): TGTGCCAGCAGCCATTGGGCATATGGCTACACCTTC. Complete variable domain (other parts from reference TRBV9 and TRBJ1-2): DSGVTQTPKHLITATGQRVTLRCSPRSGDLSVYWYQQSLDQGLQFLIQYYNGEERAKGNILERFSAQQFPDLHSELNLSSLELGDSALYFCASSHWAYGYTFGSGTRLTVV.